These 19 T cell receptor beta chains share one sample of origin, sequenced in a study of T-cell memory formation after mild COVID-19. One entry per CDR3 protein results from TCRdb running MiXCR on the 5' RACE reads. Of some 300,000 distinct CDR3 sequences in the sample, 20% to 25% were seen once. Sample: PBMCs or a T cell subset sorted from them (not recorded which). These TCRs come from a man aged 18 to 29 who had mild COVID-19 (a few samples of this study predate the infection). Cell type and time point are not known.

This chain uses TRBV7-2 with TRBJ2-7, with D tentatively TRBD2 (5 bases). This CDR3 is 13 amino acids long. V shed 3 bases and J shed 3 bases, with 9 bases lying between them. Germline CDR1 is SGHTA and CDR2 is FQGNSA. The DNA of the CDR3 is TGTGCCAGCAGCTTTGGGAGCTACTACGAGCAGTACTTC. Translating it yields CASSFGSYYEQYF.

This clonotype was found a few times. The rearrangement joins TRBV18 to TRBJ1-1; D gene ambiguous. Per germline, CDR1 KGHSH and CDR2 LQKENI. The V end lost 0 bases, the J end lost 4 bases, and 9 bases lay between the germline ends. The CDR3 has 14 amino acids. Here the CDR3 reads CASSPPGLSTEAFF. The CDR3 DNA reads TGTGCCAGCTCACCACCAGGGCTGTCCACTGAAGCTTTCTTT.

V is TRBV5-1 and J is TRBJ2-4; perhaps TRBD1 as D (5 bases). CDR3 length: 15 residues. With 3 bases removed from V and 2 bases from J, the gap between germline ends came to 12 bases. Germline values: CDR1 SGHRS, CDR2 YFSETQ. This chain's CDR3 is CASSYPDNTKNIQYF. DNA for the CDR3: TGCGCCAGCAGCTACCCGGACAATACCAAAAACATTCAGTACTTC. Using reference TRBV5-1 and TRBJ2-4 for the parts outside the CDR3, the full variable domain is KAGVTQTPRYLIKTRGQQVTLSCSPISGHRSVSWYQQTPGQGLQFLFEYFSETQRNKGNFPGRFSGRQFSNSRSEMNVSTLELGDSALYLCASSYPDNTKNIQYFGAGTRLSVL.

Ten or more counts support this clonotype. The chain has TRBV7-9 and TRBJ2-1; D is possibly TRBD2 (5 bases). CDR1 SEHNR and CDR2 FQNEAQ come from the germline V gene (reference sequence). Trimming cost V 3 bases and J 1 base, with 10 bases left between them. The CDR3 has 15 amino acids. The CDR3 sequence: CASSFRGSSYNEQFF. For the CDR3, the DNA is TGTGCCAGCAGCTTCCGGGGATCATCCTACAATGAGCAGTTCTTC. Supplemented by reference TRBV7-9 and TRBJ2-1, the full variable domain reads DTGVSQNPRHKITKRGQNVTFRCDPISEHNRLYWYRQTLGQGPEFLTYFQNEAQLEKSRLLSDRFSAERPKGSFSTLEIQRTEQGDSAMYLCASSFRGSSYNEQFFGPGTRLTVL.

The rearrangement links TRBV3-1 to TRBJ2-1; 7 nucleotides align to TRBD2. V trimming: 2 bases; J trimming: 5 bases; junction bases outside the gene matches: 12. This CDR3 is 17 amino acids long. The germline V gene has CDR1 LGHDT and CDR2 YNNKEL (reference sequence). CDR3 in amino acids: CASSQWRGNALDNEQFF. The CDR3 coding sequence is TGTGCCAGCAGCCAATGGCGGGGGAATGCCCTGGACAATGAGCAGTTCTTC.

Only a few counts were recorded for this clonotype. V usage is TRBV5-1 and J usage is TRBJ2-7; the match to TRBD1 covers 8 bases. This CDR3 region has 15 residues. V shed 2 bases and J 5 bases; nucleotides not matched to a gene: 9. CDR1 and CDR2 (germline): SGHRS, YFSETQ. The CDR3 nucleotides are TGCGCCAGCAGCTTCCGGACAGGGCTTCTCCACGAGCAGTACTTC. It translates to CASSFRTGLLHEQYF.

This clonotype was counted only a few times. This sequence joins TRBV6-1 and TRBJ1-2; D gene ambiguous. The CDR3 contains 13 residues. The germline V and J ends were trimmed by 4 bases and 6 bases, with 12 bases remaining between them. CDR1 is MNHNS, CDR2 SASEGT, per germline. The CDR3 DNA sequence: TGTGCCAGCAGTGTCAATTGGGGAAATGGCTACACCTTC. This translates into CASSVNWGNGYTF.

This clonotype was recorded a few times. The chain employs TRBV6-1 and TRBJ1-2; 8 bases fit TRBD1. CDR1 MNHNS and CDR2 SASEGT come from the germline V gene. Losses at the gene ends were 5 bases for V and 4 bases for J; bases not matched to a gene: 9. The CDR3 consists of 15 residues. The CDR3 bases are TGTGCCAGCAGTACCCGGGGACAGGACCGCTATGGCTACACCTTC. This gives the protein CASSTRGQDRYGYTF.

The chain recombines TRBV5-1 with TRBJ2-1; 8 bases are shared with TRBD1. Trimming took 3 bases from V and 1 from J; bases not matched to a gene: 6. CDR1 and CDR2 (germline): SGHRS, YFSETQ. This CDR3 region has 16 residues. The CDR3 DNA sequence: TGCGCCAGCAGCTCCGGCGGGACAGGTTCCTACAATGAGCAGTTCTTC. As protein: CASSSGGTGSYNEQFF.

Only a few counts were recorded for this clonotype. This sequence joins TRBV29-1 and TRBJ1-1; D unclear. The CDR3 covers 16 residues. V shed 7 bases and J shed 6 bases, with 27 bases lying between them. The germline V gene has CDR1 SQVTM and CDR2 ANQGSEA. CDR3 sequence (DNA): TGCAGCGCCTGCCTGCCCCCCGGCAAGGAGATACCTGAAGCTTTCTTT. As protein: CSACLPPGKEIPEAFF.

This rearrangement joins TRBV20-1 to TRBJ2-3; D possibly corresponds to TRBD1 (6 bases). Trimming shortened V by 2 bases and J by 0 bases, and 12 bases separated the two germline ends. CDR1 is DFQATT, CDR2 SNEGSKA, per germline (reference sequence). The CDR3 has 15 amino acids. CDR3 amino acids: CSARLQGWSTDTQYF. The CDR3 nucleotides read TGCAGTGCTAGATTACAGGGATGGAGCACAGATACGCAGTATTTT.

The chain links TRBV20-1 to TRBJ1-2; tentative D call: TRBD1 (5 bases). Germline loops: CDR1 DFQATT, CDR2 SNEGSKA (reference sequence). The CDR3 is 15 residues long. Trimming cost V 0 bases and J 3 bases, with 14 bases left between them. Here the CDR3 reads CSARETDSYYYGYTF. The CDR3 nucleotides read TGCAGTGCTAGAGAAACAGACAGCTACTACTATGGCTACACCTTC.

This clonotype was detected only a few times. The CDR3 here is CASSPPALGETQYF. CDR3 sequence (DNA): TGTGCCAGCTCACCACCGGCGCTGGGGGAGACCCAGTACTTC. The V call is TRBV18, the J call TRBJ2-5; D gene ambiguous. The V end was cut by 0 bases, the J end by 5 bases, with 10 bases between. Germline assignment: CDR1 KGHSH and CDR2 LQKENI. This CDR3 is 14 amino acids long.

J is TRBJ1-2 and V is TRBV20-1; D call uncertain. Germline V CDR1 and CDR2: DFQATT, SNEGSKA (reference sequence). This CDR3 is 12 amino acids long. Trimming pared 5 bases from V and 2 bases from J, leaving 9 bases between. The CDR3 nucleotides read TGCAGTGCTCTAGAACAGAACTATGGCTACACCTTC. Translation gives CSALEQNYGYTF.

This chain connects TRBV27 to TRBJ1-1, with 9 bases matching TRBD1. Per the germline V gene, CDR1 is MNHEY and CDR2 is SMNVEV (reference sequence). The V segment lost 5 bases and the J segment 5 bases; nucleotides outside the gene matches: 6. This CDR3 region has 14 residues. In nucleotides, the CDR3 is TGTGCCAGCAGTCCTCGACAGGGGGTGACTGAAGCTTTCTTT. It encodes CASSPRQGVTEAFF.

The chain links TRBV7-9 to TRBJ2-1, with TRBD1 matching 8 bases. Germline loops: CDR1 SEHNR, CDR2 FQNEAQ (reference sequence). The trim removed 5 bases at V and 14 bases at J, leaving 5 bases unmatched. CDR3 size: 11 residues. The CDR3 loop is CASSPTGEEFF. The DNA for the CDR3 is TGTGCCAGCAGCCCGACAGGGGAGGAGTTCTTC.

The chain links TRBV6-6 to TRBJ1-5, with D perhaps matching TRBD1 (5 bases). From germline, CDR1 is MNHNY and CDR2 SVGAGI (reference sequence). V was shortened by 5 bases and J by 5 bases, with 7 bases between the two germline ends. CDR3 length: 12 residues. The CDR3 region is CASSKGYQPQHF. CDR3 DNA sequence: TGTGCCAGCAGTAAGGGGTATCAGCCCCAGCATTTT.

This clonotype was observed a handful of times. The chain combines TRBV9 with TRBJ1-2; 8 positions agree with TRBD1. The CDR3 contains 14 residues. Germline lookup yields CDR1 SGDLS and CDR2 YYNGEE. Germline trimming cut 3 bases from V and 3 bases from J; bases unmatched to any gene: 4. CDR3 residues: CASSEGTGHYGYTF. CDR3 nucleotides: TGTGCCAGCAGCGAGGGGACAGGACACTATGGCTACACCTTC.

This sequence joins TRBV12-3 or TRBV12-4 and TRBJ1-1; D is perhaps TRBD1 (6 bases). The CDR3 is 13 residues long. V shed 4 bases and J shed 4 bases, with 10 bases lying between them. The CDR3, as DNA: TGTGCCAGCAGTTACGCAGGGGCCACTGAAGCTTTCTTT. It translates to CASSYAGATEAFF.